The entry below describes one TCR beta chain. Its cognate antigen has yet to be identified. Qualities for individual bases were not recorded, and no much larger clone is one base off. A MiSeq instrument was used for deep resolution sequencing, which targeted depths ranging from 1 in 1 million up to 1 in 200,000 T cells, with coverage averaging 10x for each clonotype. TCR beta libraries were generated with the immunoSEQ hsTCRB Kit. As for the authors' bioinformatics: Data were analyzed with ImmunoSEQ Data Assistant and ImmunoSEQ Analyzer, with V, D and J genes assigned per IMGT definitions. Clonality was computed as one minus normalized Shannon entropy of productive rearrangement frequencies, ranging from 0 to 1. Public clonotype analysis was restricted to overrepresented clonotypes comprising at least 0.05% of each patient's repertoire. Some 14 age-matched healthy donor repertoires from immuneACCESS served as clonality controls. TCRdb took over this immuneACCESS table, retaining in-frame rearrangements with V and J assigned. Such tables are incomplete; in checked studies, under half of the missing clones stem from an unresolved V gene, and the remainder is unexplained. V, J and clone size are those of that table, while D and trimming were read from the DNA. The sample yields some 200,000 clones; roughly 73% were counted once. The ten most abundant clones make up roughly 10% of the sample.

This entry belongs to a study of cytotoxic CD8 clonotypes in ibrutinib-treated CLL (dated by TCRdb to about 2021). In the study overall: The cohort had about a dozen relapsed/refractory and roughly 14 treatment-naive patients; 17 to 18 were IGHV unmutated. Responses were partial in around 25 patients and complete in 2; after median approximately 67 months follow-up, 14 stayed in remission and some twelve progressed. Response samples were obtained after a median of roughly 13 months of treatment, with a range of roughly 6 to 40 months. On average, each sample had approximately 260,000 productive templates and roughly 95,000 productive rearrangements. Of the approximately 86 participants in the trial, about two dozen had longitudinal samples available. Cryopreserved peripheral blood mononuclear cells were obtained before treatment, at response, and at either sustained remission or disease progression. Every remission and progressive disease sample was obtained while ibrutinib was still being received by the patients. Study-wide findings and limitations: Public clonotypes were rare and either shrank or stayed stable during treatment, and the rise in clonality at ibrutinib response reflected expansion of private clonotypes. Sampling times were not matched between sustained-remission and progressing patients, and lymph node repertoires were not studied. An increase in clonality was observed at ibrutinib response, with clonality remaining stable during sustained remission and falling back toward baseline at progression. Baseline clonality was found to be higher than that of age-matched healthy donors and was strongly correlated with circulating CD8+ T-cell counts.

From the germline V gene, CDR1 is SGHDT and CDR2 is YYEEEE. The CDR3 contains 16 residues, cysteine and phenylalanine counted. Just the 48-base CDR3 DNA is kept, in frame starting at base 1. Clipping removes 0 bases from V and 3 bases from J, with 5 as the unmatched junction base count. The time point label on this specimen signifies: about eleven months on ibrutinib. For TCR beta library preparation, roughly 2 micrograms of genomic DNA was extracted from cryopreserved PBMCs. High-throughput TCR beta sequencing was performed on longitudinal blood samples from CLL patients receiving ibrutinib monotherapy. Patients were enrolled in a phase 2 open-label single-center ibrutinib monotherapy trial.

The chain couples TRBV5-6 to TRBJ2-2; 7 junctional bases match TRBD1. The specimen was PBMCs, collected after 12 months of ibrutinib treatment. This TCR was recovered from a human donor with chronic lymphocytic leukemia. In nucleotide form, the sequence is TGTGCCAGCAGCTTGGGTCGGGACAGTTACACCGGGGAGCTGTTTTTT. Protein translation: CASSLGRDSYTGELFF.